This T cell receptor (beta chain) was identified during a study of identical twins. Using its own MiXCR run on the 5' RACE reads, TCRdb lists one record per CDR3 protein. The table has over 550,000 distinct CDR3 sequences, about 7% seen once. The CDR3 is 13 amino acids. In germline, CDR1 is SEHNR, CDR2 FQNEAQ (reference sequence). V lost 5 bases and J 4 bases, leaving 11 bases between the germline ends. This clonotype was seen at least ten times. Another study also made use of these data, one on yellow fever vaccine responses in identical twins.

The rearrangement links TRBV7-9 to TRBJ1-2, with D possibly being TRBD1 (6 bases). The sample was PBMCs. The receptor was derived from a woman aged 18-35 years in good health. The CDR3 is CASSTGTSYGYTF. DNA for the CDR3: TGTGCCAGCAGCACTGGGACATCCTATGGCTACACCTTC.